Described below is a single T cell receptor beta chain sequence and its context. Its target is unknown. The ends lost 4 bases at V and 4 bases at J; junction bases unmatched: 7. CDR1 is SGDLS and CDR2 is YYNGEE in the germline V gene. This CDR3 is 15 amino acids long. The PCR made use of 60 Vbeta and 13 Jbeta primers. Sequencing used immunoSEQ multiplex PCR; TCRdb keeps in-frame clones, though not all of them. Of approximately 120,000 clones listed, roughly 71% are singletons. The data were taken from a study of cytomegalovirus exposure and HLA in healthy donors. Points from the study as a whole: Analyzed later, most CMV-associated TCR beta chains appeared HLA-restricted.

The source is a woman aged 50 to 60 in good health and CMV-seropositive. Specimen: PBMCs. The chain employs TRBV9 and TRBJ2-1; 8 nucleotides line up with TRBD1. The CDR3: CASSPQGAVYNEQFF. For the CDR3, the DNA is TGTGCCAGCAGCCCCCAGGGGGCGGTGTACAATGAGCAGTTCTTC.